This record concerns one T cell receptor (beta chain) sequence. Antigen unknown. Deletions cut 0 bases from V and 7 bases from J, with 13 bases between. The CDR3 length is 14 residues. CDR1 and CDR2 from the germline V gene are SGHRS and YFSETQ. Using quantitative 5'-RACE with molecular barcodes, the authors made TCR beta libraries. One entry per CDR3 protein results from TCRdb running MiXCR on the 5' RACE reads. The data show approximately 190,000 distinct CDR3 sequences, about an eighth seen once. The sample is drawn from a study of CD8 T cells in ankylosing spondylitis. Study outcomes and limitations: Clones tied to disease were said to be significantly enriched in matched ankylosing spondylitis synovial fluid.

The genes are TRBV5-1 and TRBJ2-5; maybe TRBD1 (5 bases). Sequencing used blood, either unsorted or a sorted T cell fraction (not recorded which). This TCR was recovered from a female donor with ankylosing spondylitis or in good health (not recorded which). As DNA, the CDR3 is TGCGCCAGCAGCTTGGAAGGGGATTTGCGGACCCAGTACTTC. Its protein product is CASSLEGDLRTQYF.